The rows below give T cell receptor beta chains drawn from one sample of a study of shared clonotypes between healthy human individuals. Sequencing was performed with immunoSEQ multiplex PCR; in TCRdb, only in-frame clones are kept and a portion is missing. Found here are about 870,000 clones, 90% to 95% of them singletons; the top ten hold less than 25%. Sequencing was done on a sample of naive CD8+ T cells sorted from blood. These receptors originate from a man aged 25-45 years in good health. Each CDR3 is given with its conserved first and last residue. Each record gives: V gene, clone size, D gene, J gene, CDR3 DNA, CDR3 protein. The D gene is left open where the match is weak. Some rows mark clone size as missing; the rest say once, few, many or name a class of expanded clone.

TRBV15	-	-	TRBJ2-7	TGTGCCACCAGCAGAGGTGGGGGCGGCGGGAGTTACGAGCAGTACTTC	CATSRGGGGGSYEQYF
TRBV5-4	-	TRBD2	TRBJ2-3	TGTGCCAGCAGCTCCGATCGTCCCCTAGCGGGAGATCCAGATACGCAGTATTTT	CASSSDRPLAGDPDTQYF
TRBV6-1	-	TRBD1	TRBJ2-7	TGTGCCGTAGACAGGGTTCCCTACGAGCAGTACTTC	CAVDRVPYEQYF
TRBV1	-	-	TRBJ1-1	TGCACCAGCAGCCAGAGGACGGGGGGCAGCGGGGACACTGAAGCTTTCTTT	CTSSQRTGGSGDTEAFF
TRBV7-6	-	TRBD2	TRBJ2-7	TGTGCCAGCAGCTTAGAACTAGCGGACTCCTACGAGCAGTACTTC	CASSLELADSYEQYF
TRBV5-6	-	-	TRBJ1-1	TGTGCCAGCAGCTTGGGGGTGGGGAACACTGAAGCTTTCTTT	CASSLGVGNTEAFF
TRBV4-3	many	TRBD2	TRBJ2-7	TGCGCCAGCAGCCAAGAAGCGACTAGCGACTACGAGCAGTACTTC	CASSQEATSDYEQYF
TRBV28	-	-	TRBJ2-1	TGTGCCAGCAGTTGGACAGACTCCTACAATGAGCAGTTCTTC	CASSWTDSYNEQFF
TRBV19	few	-	TRBJ2-1	TGTGCCAGTAGTATATCGGGGAGCTCCTACAATGAGCAGTTCTTC	CASSISGSSYNEQFF
TRBV6-1	once	-	TRBJ2-4	TGTGCCAGCAGTGAATTGGGGACTTTGGGCAAAAACATTCAGTACTTC	CASSELGTLGKNIQYF
TRBV6-6	-	TRBD1	TRBJ1-2	TGTGCCAGCAGCCCCGGGACAGCATACATTAACTATGGCTACACCTTC	CASSPGTAYINYGYTF
TRBV9	-	TRBD2	TRBJ2-2	TGTGCCAGCAGCGCTCGGCTGTTTAGCGGGAGACGAGGGACCGGGGAGCTGTTTTTT	CASSARLFSGRRGTGELFF
TRBV7-6	-	TRBD1	TRBJ1-2	TGTGCCAGCAGCTTCGCAGGGGGCGTGGAAGGCTACACCTTC	CASSFAGGVEGYTF
TRBV11-2	-	TRBD1	TRBJ2-7	TGTGCCAGCAGCTTAGGTGACAGGGACTACGAGCAGTACTTC	CASSLGDRDYEQYF
TRBV7-9	-	TRBD2	TRBJ2-3	TGTGCCAGCAGCTTACCCCAGCGGGAGTGGGGAGATACGCAGTATTTT	CASSLPQREWGDTQYF
TRBV30	-	TRBD1	TRBJ2-6	TGTGCCTGGAGTGACGGGACAGGGCCCTCTGGGGCCAACGTCCTGACTTTC	CAWSDGTGPSGANVLTF
TRBV27	-	TRBD1	TRBJ2-7	TGTGCCAGCAGTCGCAACCCGGGACAGGTCTACGAGCAGTACTTC	CASSRNPGQVYEQYF
TRBV29-1	-	-	TRBJ2-7	TGCAGCGTTCTGGGAGGACTAAGCTCCTACGAGCAGTACTTC	CSVLGGLSSYEQYF
TRBV4-1	-	-	TRBJ2-3	TGCGCCAGCAGATATGGGGTGGCTTACACAGATACGCAGTATTTT	CASRYGVAYTDTQYF
TRBV6-5	few	-	TRBJ1-5	TGTGCCAGCAAACTTCGGGTCTATAGCAATCAGCCCCAGCATTTT	CASKLRVYSNQPQHF
TRBV7-6	-	-	TRBJ2-7	TGTGCCAGCAGCCCGACAGTTTTCCACGAGCAGTACTTC	CASSPTVFHEQYF
TRBV5-1	-	-	TRBJ1-1	TGCGCCAGCAGATTCGAGAGCAGTAACACTGAAGCTTTCTTT	CASRFESSNTEAFF
TRBV5-1	-	-	TRBJ2-2	TGCGCCAGCAGCTTGGTAGTAGGGTTTTCCGGGGAGCTGTTTTTT	CASSLVVGFSGELFF